The sequence of this T cell receptor beta chain was determined in a study of T-cell memory formation after mild COVID-19. Across the study: TCR clusters showed largely donor specificity. Study-wide results and caveats: A subset of responding clones appeared in pre-infection memory, suggesting cross-reactive memory joined. Mostly located in CM and EM were contracting CD4+ clones, with contracting CD8+ clones located in EMRA.

V lost 4 bases and J lost 4, with 7 bases in between. This CDR3 is built from 13 residues. CDR1 and CDR2 (germline): KGHDR, SFDVKD. The TCR alpha and TCR beta cDNA libraries, bearing sample barcodes and UMIs, were generated by 5'RACE using constant-segment primers. TCRdb called the 5' RACE reads again in MiXCR, with one record for every CDR3 protein. The sample includes approximately 100,000 distinct CDR3 sequences, 11% seen only once; the top ten take around 40%. On this clonotype itself: The antigen is not known.

Sequencing was done on a sample of PBMCs or a T cell subset sorted from them (not recorded which). The receptor was isolated from a man aged 18 to 35 who had mild COVID-19 (a few samples of this study predate the infection). Cell type and time point are not known. J is TRBJ2-1 and V is TRBV24-1; D is undetermined. The CDR3, as DNA: TGTGCCACCAGTGACAGGAGTTACAATGAGCAGTTCTTC. It yields the protein CATSDRSYNEQFF.